This T cell receptor (beta chain) derives from a study of blood T cells in healthy people across ages. A few counts support this clonotype. This CDR3 spans 13 amino acids. V was cut by 4 bases and J by 4 bases, with 13 bases left in between. Germline V gives CDR1 SQVTM, CDR2 ANQGSEA. Using a J-beta primer mix together with a sample-barcoded 5' primer, a second PCR was run for 7 to 11 cycles. TCRdb passed the 5' RACE reads through MiXCR, listing each CDR3 protein once. Among around 600,000 distinct CDR3 sequences listed, around 48% were seen once. Sequencing used blood. The sequence was collected from a man older than 75 in good health. The chain employs TRBV29-1 and TRBJ1-2, with a weak D call TRBD1 (6 bases). The CDR3 sequence: CSVATDRIYGYTF. The CDR3 DNA follows: TGCAGCGTTGCCACGGACAGAATCTATGGCTACACCTTC.